Described below is a single T cell receptor beta chain sequence and its context. It has no known antigen specificity. No per-base quality is available; no much larger clone lies one base away. RNA was extracted using the RNeasy kit, and roughly 0.45 to 1 ug of the RNA was reverse transcribed with random hexamers. The immunoSEQ multiplex PCR assay, which covers 54 Vbeta and 13 Jbeta segments, was used to amplify TCR beta CDR3 regions. Bias from PCR amplification was corrected by using a synthetic template baseline for primer optimization and for computational correction. Under the source paper's analysis protocol: Reads were annotated to V, D and J genes per IMGT and analyzed with immunoSEQ Analyzer, keeping only productive sequences. Clonality was computed as one minus Shannon entropy normalized by log2 of the number of productive unique sequences. For each patient and control, public and private clones were evaluated within the 100 most prevalent clones. Clones were defined as Susac-specific if absent from the healthy and MS cohorts, from around 1,100 published viral clones and from other ImmuneACCESS disease sequences. TCRdb handled the public reads itself, with Q25 trimming in fastp and clone calling in MiXCR, and kept productive beta chains. Under each unique CDR3 protein, matching rows form one entry showing the most common genes and DNA. The V and J calls reflect TCRdb's pipeline rather than the authors' work. This sample gives 210,000 or so distinct CDR3 sequences in total; 94% of them show up just once. Approximately 0.15% of the sample lies in the top ten.

CDR1 is given as MDHEN and CDR2 as SYDVKM, both from the germline V gene. The CDR3 sequence holds 14 residues, the cysteine and phenylalanine included. The sequence is cut down to CDR3 DNA, 42 bases in frame from base 1. V lost 2 bases and J lost 3 bases; the stretch between them is 8 bases long. The source of the sample is a study of CD8 T cells in Susac syndrome (dated by TCRdb to about 2019). Broadly, across the study: Among the Susac syndrome patients who were sequenced, clinically active disease was present in over 5 and clinical remission was observed in 8 or 9. At blood withdrawal, Susac syndrome patients were either therapy-naive, taking corticosteroids (in some cases with IVIg as well), or taking IVIg alone. The study used repertoire sequencing to test whether antigen drove CD8+ T cell activation and differentiation in Susac syndrome. What the authors observed across the whole study: No clonal expansion was detected in the CD4+ T cell repertoire of Susac syndrome patients. The study acknowledged that relatively few individuals were included in the TCR sequencing and HLA analysis.

Peripheral blood CD8+ and CD4+ T cells from healthy donors, Susac syndrome patients and multiple sclerosis patients were profiled using high-throughput TCR beta sequencing. The Susac syndrome patients fulfilled recently defined diagnostic criteria for either definite or probable disease. Bulk CD8+ and CD4+ T cells were purified by magnetic negative isolation, while CD8+ TEMRA cells were enriched using FACS. Blood was collected in EDTA tubes and processed within 24 hours, with PBMCs isolated through density gradient centrifugation. PBMCs intended for TCR sequencing were cryopreserved in liquid nitrogen and thawed later in a water bath at 37 degrees C. Purity of sorted or isolated CD4+, CD8+ and CD8+ TEMRA cells was at least 90%.

Sequencing used CD4+ T cells from PBMCs. The origin of this receptor is a human donor with Susac syndrome. The rearranged segments are TRBV28 and TRBJ2-4, and possibly TRBD2, on 5 matching bases. The nucleotide sequence reads TGTGCCAGCAGTTTACTGGGGAGCAAAAACATTCAGTACTTC. Its translation is CASSLLGSKNIQYF.